Below are 28 T cell receptor beta chains sequenced from a single sample in a study of cytomegalovirus exposure and HLA in healthy donors. With 60 Vbeta and 13 Jbeta primers, the PCR was carried out. Method: immunoSEQ multiplex PCR; TCRdb's copy keeps in-frame clones and lacks some. The repertoire holds about 120,000 clones, about 74% seen once, with around 3.5% in the top ten. The sequencing input was PBMCs. Receptors originate from a young man in good health and CMV-seronegative.

The chain links TRBV5-6 to TRBJ1-1; unclear D gene. CDR1 is SGHDT, CDR2 YYEEEE, per germline. This CDR3 is 13 amino acids long. V was clipped by 2 bases and J by 6 bases, with 11 bases between them. The CDR3 here is CASSFTGGSEAFF. Written as DNA, the CDR3 is TGTGCCAGCAGCTTTACGGGAGGATCTGAAGCTTTCTTT.

CDR3 in amino acids: CASSVAASHIDEQFF. CDR3 sequence (DNA): TGTGCCAGCAGCGTCGCGGCTAGCCATATCGATGAGCAGTTCTTC. This chain uses TRBV9 with TRBJ2-1, with D perhaps matching TRBD2 (5 bases). This CDR3 has 15 amino acids. CDR1 SGDLS and CDR2 YYNGEE come from the germline V gene. With 2 bases removed from V and 8 bases from J, the gap between germline ends came to 17 bases.

This clone came up a few times. This chain joins TRBV18 and TRBJ1-2; 10 nucleotides align to TRBD1. Germline trimming cut 4 bases from V and 8 bases from J; bases unmatched to any gene: 22. Germline V lookup: CDR1 KGHSH, CDR2 LQKENI. This CDR3 contains 19 residues. The CDR3 is CASSLQQIRQGAAAWGYTF. The CDR3 DNA is TGTGCCAGCTCACTACAACAGATCCGACAGGGGGCCGCCGCCTGGGGCTACACCTTC. Complete variable domain (other parts from reference TRBV18 and TRBJ1-2): NAGVMQNPRHLVRRRGQEARLRCSPMKGHSHVYWYRQLPEEGLKFMVYLQKENIIDESGMPKERFSAEFPKEGPSILRIQQVVRGDSAAYFCASSLQQIRQGAAAWGYTFGSGTRLTVV.

This clone was observed a few times. V usage is TRBV7-8 and J usage is TRBJ2-7; possibly TRBD1 for D (6 bases). V lost 5 bases to trimming and J lost 5 bases, with 16 bases between them. Germline values: CDR1 SGHVS, CDR2 FQNEAQ. The CDR3 extends over 14 amino acids. The CDR3: CASSQTGQKDEQYF. CDR3 DNA: TGTGCCAGCAGCCAAACTGGACAGAAAGACGAGCAGTACTTC.

The V and J genes are TRBV19 and TRBJ1-5; tentatively, D is TRBD1 (6 bases). CDR3 length: 13 amino acids. Per the germline V gene, CDR1 is LNHDA and CDR2 is SQIVND (reference sequence). Trimming shortened V by 5 bases and J by 4 bases, and 9 bases separated the two germline ends. The CDR3 region is CASSPDSNQPQHF. The DNA for the CDR3 is TGTGCCAGTAGTCCGGACAGTAATCAGCCCCAGCATTTT.

The chain couples TRBV27 to TRBJ1-5, with 9 bases aligning to TRBD1. V lost 2 bases to trimming and J lost 7 bases; unmatched junction nucleotides: 9. Germline V gene sequence: CDR1 MNHEY, CDR2 SMNVEV (reference sequence). The CDR3 is made up of 16 amino acids. The DNA of the CDR3 is TGTGCCAGCAGTTTAGACCGGGACAGGGCCGGACAGCCCCAGCATTTT. Translation gives CASSLDRDRAGQPQHF.

CDR3 DNA sequence: TGTGCCAGCAGTTCAAAGGGACAGCCGAACACTGAAGCTTTCTTT. It yields the protein CASSSKGQPNTEAFF. The chain carries TRBV2 and TRBJ1-1, with 7 bases that match TRBD1. V trimming: 5 bases; J trimming: 1 base; junction bases outside the gene matches: 7. The CDR3 has 15 amino acids. Germline loops: CDR1 SNHLY, CDR2 FYNNEI.

The V and J genes are TRBV10-3 and TRBJ1-5, with 8 bases aligning to TRBD1. The CDR3 runs 16 residues. The junction had 4 bases not matched to a gene; V was cut back by 1 base and J by 2 bases. Germline values: CDR1 ENHRY, CDR2 SYGVKD. The CDR3 nucleotides read TGTGCCATCAGTGAGTATGCGACAGGGGGCAATCAGCCCCAGCATTTT. This gives the protein CAISEYATGGNQPQHF.

This clone was counted between two and nine times. CDR3 in amino acids: CASSYGGSGYSGELFF. CDR3 coding DNA: TGTGCCAGCAGTTACGGAGGTAGCGGGTATTCCGGGGAGCTGTTTTTT. The chain employs TRBV6-5 and TRBJ2-2, with 7 nucleotides matching TRBD2. V lost 2 bases, J lost 6 bases, and 9 bases stayed unmatched. Germline V CDR1 and CDR2: MNHEY, SVGAGI. CDR3 size: 16 residues.

This clone appeared once. This chain uses TRBV19 with TRBJ2-4; D might be TRBD2 (6 bases). Germline assignment: CDR1 LNHDA and CDR2 SQIVND (reference sequence). Trimming took 7 bases from V and 13 from J, leaving 17 bases between them. The CDR3 loop spans 12 amino acids. The CDR3 protein is CASNLPGLRQYF. CDR3 bases: TGTGCCAGTAATTTGCCGGGACTGAGGCAGTACTTC.

V usage is TRBV5-6 and J usage is TRBJ1-5; no clear D. Germline V lookup: CDR1 SGHDT, CDR2 YYEEEE. The CDR3 is 15 amino acids. V gave up 1 base and J gave up 0 bases, with 8 bases separating them. CDR3 region: CASSLTENSNQPQHF. The CDR3 coding sequence is TGTGCCAGCAGCTTGACAGAGAATAGCAATCAGCCCCAGCATTTT.

V is TRBV6-5 and J is TRBJ1-5, with D perhaps matching TRBD1 (5 bases). CDR3 length equals 14 residues. Germline V gene sequence: CDR1 MNHEY, CDR2 SVGAGI. V lost 11 bases and J lost 6, with 20 bases in between. This CDR3 is CAPQRVRRGQPQHF. The CDR3 nucleotides read TGTGCCCCCCAAAGGGTTCGAAGGGGTCAGCCCCAGCATTTT.

The sample holds a few counts of this clone. The chain has TRBV6-1 and TRBJ1-5; D gene uncertain. V lost 4 bases and J lost 5, with 15 bases in between. The CDR3 spans 15 residues. Germline V gives CDR1 MNHNS, CDR2 SASEGT. The DNA of the CDR3 is TGTGCCAGCAGTGCCTCGAAGGAGTCATATCAGCCCCAGCATTTT. It codes for CASSASKESYQPQHF.

V gene TRBV6-5 combines with J gene TRBJ1-1, with TRBD1 as a possible D gene (5 bases). The CDR3 runs 14 residues. Looked up from germline, CDR1 is MNHEY and CDR2 is SVGAGI. V was clipped by 2 bases and J by 5 bases, with 12 bases between them. This CDR3 reads CASSYGTGTTEAFF. In DNA form, the CDR3 reads TGTGCCAGCAGTTACGGGACTGGAACGACTGAAGCTTTCTTT.

This chain joins TRBV25-1 and TRBJ2-5; tentative D call: TRBD1 (5 bases). Germline CDR1 MGHDK, CDR2 SYGVNS. Trimming pared 1 base from V and 5 bases from J, leaving 17 bases between. The CDR3 sequence is 16 residues long. The CDR3 here is CASSESRAPRVETQYF. CDR3 coding DNA: TGTGCCAGCAGTGAATCCAGGGCCCCGCGCGTGGAGACCCAGTACTTC.

V is TRBV5-6 and J is TRBJ1-1, with 8 positions matching TRBD1. V gave up 1 base and J gave up 7 bases; unmatched junction bases: 6. The V gene's germline CDR1 is SGHDT and CDR2 YYEEEE. The CDR3 extends over 14 amino acids. CDR3: CASSLSRTGLEAFF. The DNA for the CDR3 is TGTGCCAGCAGCTTGTCCCGGACAGGGCTTGAAGCTTTCTTT.

This clone has only a few counts. This chain links TRBV27 with TRBJ2-2, with 7 bases aligning to TRBD1. CDR1 and CDR2 (germline): MNHEY, SMNVEV (reference sequence). Unmatched junction bases numbered 8, after V lost 7 bases and J lost 6 bases. The CDR3 has 14 residues. For the CDR3, the DNA is TGTGCCAGCACCGTAACCCAGGGGGCCGGGGAGCTGTTTTTT. It translates to CASTVTQGAGELFF.

This clone has only a few counts. The CDR3 is CAWSQYNSPLHF. CDR3 coding DNA: TGTGCCTGGAGTCAGTATAATTCACCCCTCCACTTT. The V call is TRBV30, the J call TRBJ1-6, with D unresolved. The CDR3 totals 12 residues. CDR1 and CDR2 from the germline V gene are GTSNPN and SVGIG (reference sequence). V lost 2 bases to trimming and J lost 4 bases, with 3 bases between them.

The genes are TRBV19 and TRBJ1-1; D call uncertain. This CDR3 has 16 residues. Trimming shortened V by 4 bases and J by 3 bases, and 18 bases separated the two germline ends. The germline V gene encodes CDR1 LNHDA and CDR2 SQIVND (reference sequence). In DNA, the CDR3 is TGTGCCAGTAGTACATTCCCCCGCGGCTCTTACACTGAAGCTTTCTTT. It translates to CASSTFPRGSYTEAFF.

The chain links TRBV11-1 to TRBJ1-5; TRBD1 matches at 10 bases. Germline lookup yields CDR1 SGHAT and CDR2 FQDESV (reference sequence). V gave up 7 bases and J gave up 2 bases; unmatched junction bases: 17. CDR3 size: 19 residues. The CDR3 protein is CASTVRPGQGRDGNQPQHF. Here the CDR3 DNA reads TGTGCCAGCACCGTCCGACCGGGACAGGGGCGGGATGGCAATCAGCCCCAGCATTTT.

The chain employs TRBV6-5 and TRBJ2-3, with TRBD2 matching over 7 bases. CDR1 is MNHEY and CDR2 is SVGAGI in the germline V gene. This CDR3 region has 15 residues. J gave up 1 base and V 4 bases, and 5 bases lay outside the gene matches. The CDR3 DNA reads as TGTGCCAGCAGTTCAATCACTAGCGGCACAGATACGCAGTATTTT. Amino acids: CASSSITSGTDTQYF.

The V call is TRBV14, the J call TRBJ2-1; D perhaps matches TRBD1 (6 bases). CDR3 length: 17 amino acids. Germline assignment: CDR1 SGHDN and CDR2 FVKESK. V lost 5 bases, J lost 0 bases, and 17 bases lay in between. The CDR3 loop reads CASSTLPTGSSYNEQFF. The CDR3 DNA follows: TGTGCCAGCAGCACCCTCCCAACAGGGAGCTCCTACAATGAGCAGTTCTTC. Looking up the rest from reference TRBV14 and TRBJ2-1 gives the full variable domain: EAGVTQFPSHSVIEKGQTVTLRCDPISGHDNLYWYRRVMGKEIKFLLHFVKESKQDESGMPNNRFLAERTGGTYSTLKVQPAELEDSGVYFCASSTLPTGSSYNEQFFGPGTRLTVL.

The chain employs TRBV5-4 and TRBJ2-2; 11 bases are shared with TRBD2. Germline CDR1 is SGHNT and CDR2 is YYREEE (reference sequence). V shed 4 bases, J shed 6 bases, and the junction held 8 bases outside the gene matches. The CDR3 spans 16 residues. The CDR3 DNA sequence: TGTGCCAGCAGCGACGGACTAGCGGGTGCTTCCGGGGAGCTGTTTTTT. Amino acids: CASSDGLAGASGELFF.

The V call is TRBV4-2, the J call TRBJ1-4; 7 nucleotides align to TRBD1. This CDR3 has 16 residues. Germline CDR1 reads LGHNA; CDR2 reads YNFKEQ. V was clipped by 0 bases and J by 4 bases; unmatched bases: 5. CDR3 amino acids: CASSQDPNRGNEKLFF. For the CDR3, the DNA is TGTGCCAGCAGCCAAGATCCAAACAGGGGTAATGAAAAACTGTTTTTT.

The chain has TRBV19 and TRBJ2-1, with a weak D call TRBD1 (5 bases). Germline V gives CDR1 LNHDA, CDR2 SQIVND (reference sequence). The CDR3 extends over 12 amino acids. Trimming took 3 bases from V and 10 from J, leaving 10 bases between them. DNA for the CDR3: TGTGCCAGTAGTATCGGACAAATCGAGCAGTTCTTC. Protein: CASSIGQIEQFF.

V is TRBV6-6 and J is TRBJ1-5, with 9 bases fitting TRBD1. The V gene end was trimmed by 6 bases and the J gene end by 7 bases; junction bases not matched to a gene: 4. The CDR3 totals 13 residues. CDR1 is MNHNY and CDR2 is SVGAGI in the germline V gene (reference sequence). The DNA for the CDR3 is TGTGCCAGCAGGGGACAGGGAGGACAGCCCCAGCATTTT. Translating gives CASRGQGGQPQHF.

The chain carries TRBV4-1 and TRBJ2-7; TRBD1 is a possible D gene (5 bases). The CDR3 is made up of 14 amino acids. Germline CDR1 MGHRA, CDR2 YSYEKL. The V end was cut by 0 bases, the J end by 6 bases, with 12 bases between. The CDR3 is CASSQEIGEREQYF. The CDR3 region has the DNA TGCGCCAGCAGCCAAGAGATAGGGGAACGCGAGCAGTACTTC.

The rearrangement joins TRBV15 to TRBJ2-3; 7 bases are a match to TRBD1. Germline V gives CDR1 LNHNV, CDR2 YYDKDF (reference sequence). V trimming: 9 bases; J trimming: 4 bases; junction bases outside the gene matches: 7. The CDR3 is made up of 13 amino acids. In DNA, the CDR3 is TGTGCCACGGAATTGAGGGGGCCAGATACGCAGTATTTT. It encodes CATELRGPDTQYF.